This T cell receptor beta chain was found in a study of technical replicates of blood from a handful of donors. Sequencing was performed with immunoSEQ multiplex PCR; in TCRdb, only in-frame clones are kept and a portion is missing. The sample lists 75,000 or so clones, roughly 94% occurring once. This clone was recorded only once. The CDR3 sequence is 19 residues long. Germline CDR1 MGHRA, CDR2 YSYEKL. V gave up 0 bases and J gave up 2 bases; unmatched junction bases: 10. V is TRBV4-1 and J is TRBJ2-3; 11 bases are shared with TRBD2. This TCR came from a human donor in good health. Sequencing was done on a sample of T cells isolated from PBMCs. CDR3 sequence: CASSQDGGRTSGYTDTQYF. The CDR3 coding sequence is TGCGCCAGCAGCCAAGATGGGGGTCGGACTAGCGGGTACACAGATACGCAGTATTTT.